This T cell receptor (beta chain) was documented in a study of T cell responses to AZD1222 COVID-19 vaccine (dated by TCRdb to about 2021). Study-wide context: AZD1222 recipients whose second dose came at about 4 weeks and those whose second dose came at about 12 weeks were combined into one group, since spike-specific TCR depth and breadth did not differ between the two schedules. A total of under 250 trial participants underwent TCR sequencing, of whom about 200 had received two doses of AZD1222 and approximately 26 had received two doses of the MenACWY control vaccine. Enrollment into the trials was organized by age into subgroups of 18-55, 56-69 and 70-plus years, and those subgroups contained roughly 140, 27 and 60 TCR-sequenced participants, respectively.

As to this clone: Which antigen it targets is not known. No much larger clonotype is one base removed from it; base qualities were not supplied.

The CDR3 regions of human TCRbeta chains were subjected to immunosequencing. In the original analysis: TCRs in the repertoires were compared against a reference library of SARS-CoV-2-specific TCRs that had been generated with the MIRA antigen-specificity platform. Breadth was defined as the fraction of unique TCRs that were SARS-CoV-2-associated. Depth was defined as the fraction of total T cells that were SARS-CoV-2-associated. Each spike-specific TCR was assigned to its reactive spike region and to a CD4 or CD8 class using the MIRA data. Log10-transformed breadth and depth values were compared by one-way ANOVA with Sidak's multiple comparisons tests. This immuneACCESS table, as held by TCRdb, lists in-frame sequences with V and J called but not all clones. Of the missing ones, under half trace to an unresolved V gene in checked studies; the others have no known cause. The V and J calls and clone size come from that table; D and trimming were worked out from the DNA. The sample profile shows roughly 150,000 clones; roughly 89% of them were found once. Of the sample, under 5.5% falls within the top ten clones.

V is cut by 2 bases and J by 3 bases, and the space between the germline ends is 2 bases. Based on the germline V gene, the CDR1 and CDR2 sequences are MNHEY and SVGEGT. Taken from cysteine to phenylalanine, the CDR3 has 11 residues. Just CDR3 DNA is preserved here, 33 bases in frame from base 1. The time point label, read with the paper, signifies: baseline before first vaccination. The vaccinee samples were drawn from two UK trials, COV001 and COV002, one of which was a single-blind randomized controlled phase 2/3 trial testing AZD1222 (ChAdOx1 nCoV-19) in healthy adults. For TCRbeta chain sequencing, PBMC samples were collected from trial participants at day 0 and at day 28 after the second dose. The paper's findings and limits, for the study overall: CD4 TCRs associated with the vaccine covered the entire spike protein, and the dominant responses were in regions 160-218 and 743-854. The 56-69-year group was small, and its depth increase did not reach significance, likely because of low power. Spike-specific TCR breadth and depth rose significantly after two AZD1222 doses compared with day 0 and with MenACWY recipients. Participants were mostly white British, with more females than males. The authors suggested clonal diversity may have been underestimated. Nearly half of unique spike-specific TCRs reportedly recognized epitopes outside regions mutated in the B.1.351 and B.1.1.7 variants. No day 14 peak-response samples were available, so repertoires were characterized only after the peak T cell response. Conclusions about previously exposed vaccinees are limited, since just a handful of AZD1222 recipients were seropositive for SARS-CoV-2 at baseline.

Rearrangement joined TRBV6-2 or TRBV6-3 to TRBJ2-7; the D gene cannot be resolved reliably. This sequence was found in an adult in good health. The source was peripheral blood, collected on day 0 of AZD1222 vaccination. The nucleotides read TGTGCCAGCAGTTACCACTACGAGCAGTACTTC. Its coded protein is CASSYHYEQYF.